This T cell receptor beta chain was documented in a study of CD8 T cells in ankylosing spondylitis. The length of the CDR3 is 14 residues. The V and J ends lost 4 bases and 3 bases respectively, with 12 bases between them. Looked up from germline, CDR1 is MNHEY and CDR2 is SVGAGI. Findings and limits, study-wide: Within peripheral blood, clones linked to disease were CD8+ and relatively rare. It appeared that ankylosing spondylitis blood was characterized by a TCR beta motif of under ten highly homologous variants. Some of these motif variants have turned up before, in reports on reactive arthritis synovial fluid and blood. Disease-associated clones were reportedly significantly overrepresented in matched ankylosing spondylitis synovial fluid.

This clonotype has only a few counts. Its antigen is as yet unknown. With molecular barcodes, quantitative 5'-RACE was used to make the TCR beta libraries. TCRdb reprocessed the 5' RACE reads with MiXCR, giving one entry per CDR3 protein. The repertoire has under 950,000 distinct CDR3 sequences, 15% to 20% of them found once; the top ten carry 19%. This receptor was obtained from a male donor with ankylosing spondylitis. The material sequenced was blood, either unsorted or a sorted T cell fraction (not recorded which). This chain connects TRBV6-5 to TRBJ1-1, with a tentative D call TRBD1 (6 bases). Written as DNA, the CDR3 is TGTGCCAGCAGTTTCAAGGACAGCTACACTGAAGCTTTCTTT. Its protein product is CASSFKDSYTEAFF.